The entry below gives a single T cell receptor (beta chain) sequence along with its context. Its antigen has not been determined. No clone much larger than this one lies a single base away; base qualities are absent. The cysteine opens and the phenylalanine closes a CDR3 of 13 amino acids. The kept DNA is CDR3 alone, 39 bases in frame from the first base. In the germline V gene, CDR1 corresponds to MDHEN and CDR2 to SYDVKM. V and J are trimmed by 6 bases and 6 bases, and the gene matches miss 5 bases of the junction. This specimen comes from a study of technical replicates of blood from a few donors listed by TCRdb under 2017. The method behind the library was the immunoSEQ multiplex PCR assay. Entries here come from immuneACCESS through TCRdb and include only in-frame sequences with V and J called. Some clones fail to appear in such tables; in the studies checked, an unresolved V gene covers under half of the shortfall, and the cause of the remainder is unknown. The sample has more than 70,000 clones on record, under 95% of them singletons. The top ten clonotypes cover about 0.26% of the sample.

Sequencing used T cells isolated from PBMCs. This sequence was found in a human donor in good health. This receptor chain uses TRBV28 and TRBJ1-5; the central 7 bases match TRBD1. Here is the DNA: TGTGCCAGCAGAAAGAGGGGGCCTCAGCCCCAGCATTTT. Translation gives CASRKRGPQPQHF.